The rows below give T cell receptor beta chains drawn from one sample of a study of T cells in Graves' hyperthyroidism and ophthalmopathy. Using its own MiXCR run on the multiplex PCR reads, TCRdb lists one record per CDR3 protein. The data contain hundreds of thousands of distinct CDR3 sequences, about 20% of them seen just once; the ten biggest clones take up about 50%. Sequencing used blood. All receptors come from a man aged 35 to 55 with Graves' ophthalmopathy. CDR3s include the opening cysteine and the closing phenylalanine or tryptophan. Each record gives: J gene, V gene, CDR3 protein.

J gene: TRBJ1-1
V gene: TRBV6-1
CDR3 protein: CASSERQEAFF

J gene: TRBJ2-7
V gene: TRBV11-2
CDR3 protein: CASRGTGNYEQYF

J gene: TRBJ2-1
V gene: TRBV7-9
CDR3 protein: CASSLNAGGFYNEQFF

J gene: TRBJ2-1
V gene: TRBV7-9
CDR3 protein: CASSYLPGLADNEQFF

J gene: TRBJ2-7
V gene: TRBV20-1
CDR3 protein: CSARERGRYEQYF

J gene: TRBJ2-1
V gene: TRBV7-9
CDR3 protein: CASSAPGGDANEQFF

J gene: TRBJ2-1
V gene: TRBV30
CDR3 protein: CAWTTPRTGGSGQFF

J gene: TRBJ2-7
V gene: TRBV5-1
CDR3 protein: CASSLGYDRASYEQYF

J gene: TRBJ2-7
V gene: TRBV20-1
CDR3 protein: CSAGGRGAFIGGEQYF

J gene: TRBJ2-7
V gene: TRBV12-3/TRBV12-4
CDR3 protein: CASSPPSSPYEQYF

J gene: TRBJ1-4
V gene: TRBV3-1
CDR3 protein: CASSPTTGAVNEKLFF

J gene: TRBJ1-1
V gene: TRBV28
CDR3 protein: CASSLLGVPEAFF

J gene: TRBJ2-3
V gene: TRBV28
CDR3 protein: CASSLPLTGIRTDTQYF

J gene: TRBJ2-7
V gene: TRBV6-1
CDR3 protein: CATRQHYEQYF

J gene: TRBJ2-1
V gene: TRBV10-3
CDR3 protein: CAISESGDYNEQFF

J gene: TRBJ2-1
V gene: TRBV3-2
CDR3 protein: CASSPGTSGRGNEQFF

J gene: TRBJ2-7
V gene: TRBV9
CDR3 protein: CASSVSGGEEQYF

J gene: TRBJ2-5
V gene: TRBV12-3/TRBV12-4
CDR3 protein: CASSPDLFQYF

J gene: TRBJ1-6
V gene: TRBV6-1
CDR3 protein: CASSRPGEPLHF

J gene: TRBJ1-2
V gene: TRBV12-3/TRBV12-4
CDR3 protein: CASRAPGTGVGYTF